Each of the 11 T cell receptor beta chains below was sequenced from the same sample in a study of PD-1 blockade in classical Hodgkin lymphoma. Profiling relied on immunoSEQ multiplex PCR, and the TCRdb table lists in-frame clones only, not all of them. The table lists fewer than 50,000 clones, more than 70% of them singletons. Each of the patients experienced relapse following autologous stem cell transplantation, and their brentuximab vedotin exposure differed. This specimen was peripheral blood mononuclear cells (PBMCs), taken at baseline. The receptors here all came from a human donor with classical Hodgkin lymphoma.

This clone is medium-sized by share. The chain couples TRBV27 to TRBJ2-2, with 9 bases that match TRBD2. There are 18 residues in the CDR3. Germline V gene lookup returns CDR1 MNHEY and CDR2 SMNVEV (reference sequence). J gave up 4 bases and V 5 bases, and 14 bases lay outside the gene matches. In DNA, the CDR3 is TGTGCCAGCAGTCTCCTAGGATTCGCGGGAGGGAGCACCGGGGAGCTGTTTTTT. It translates to CASSLLGFAGGSTGELFF.

The genes are TRBV6-1 and TRBJ1-1; 8 bases align to TRBD1. The CDR3 is 12 amino acids. J was trimmed by 5 bases and V by 10 bases; bases with no gene match: 6. Per the germline V gene, CDR1 is MNHNS and CDR2 is SASEGT. The CDR3 loop is CAIRQGRTEAFF. The CDR3 DNA follows: TGTGCCATCCGACAGGGGCGTACTGAAGCTTTCTTT.

The V call is TRBV5-4, the J call TRBJ1-2, with 7 nucleotides matching TRBD1. With V trimmed by 7 bases and J by 0 bases, 12 bases remained unmatched. From germline, CDR1 is SGHNT and CDR2 YYREEE (reference sequence). The CDR3 runs 16 residues. Here the CDR3 reads CASVLGGQEANYGYTF. The CDR3 DNA reads TGTGCCAGCGTCTTGGGAGGACAGGAAGCTAACTATGGCTACACCTTC.

The chain has TRBV9 and TRBJ2-1, with 12 nucleotides matching TRBD2. V dropped 0 bases and J dropped 0; count of bases not matched to a gene: 4. Germline values: CDR1 SGDLS, CDR2 YYNGEE. The CDR3 covers 18 residues. This CDR3 reads CASSVAVTSGSSYNEQFF. CDR3 nucleotides: TGTGCCAGCAGCGTAGCGGTGACTAGCGGGAGCTCCTACAATGAGCAGTTCTTC.

This rearrangement joins TRBV11-2 to TRBJ2-2; a weak D match, TRBD1 (5 bases). V was cut by 1 base and J by 4 bases, with 13 bases left in between. The CDR3 length is 16 residues. Germline V gene data show CDR1 as SGHAT and CDR2 as FQNNGV. As DNA, the CDR3 is TGTGCCAGCAGCTTAGCGTCGTGGCAGGGCACCGGGGAGCTGTTTTTT. Amino acids: CASSLASWQGTGELFF.

The chain joins TRBV5-1 to TRBJ2-6; D is unresolved. The ends were cut back, 0 bases at V and 0 bases at J, with 10 bases in the middle. The CDR3 spans 17 residues. Germline values: CDR1 SGHRS, CDR2 YFSETQ. CDR3 DNA: TGCGCCAGCAGCTTGGCGATTGGTGCCTCTGGGGCCAACGTCCTGACTTTC. The encoded protein is CASSLAIGASGANVLTF.

The gene calls are TRBV7-8 and TRBJ2-7, with unresolved D. The germline gives CDR1 SGHVS, CDR2 FQNEAQ. The CDR3 sequence is 13 residues long. The V gene lost 1 base and the J gene lost 7 bases, with 11 bases spanning the gap. CDR3 sequence: CASSLGPGAEQYF. CDR3 coding DNA: TGTGCCAGCAGCTTAGGACCCGGAGCAGAGCAGTACTTC.

The J gene is TRBJ1-4, the V gene TRBV11-2; 9 bases match TRBD1. Germline trimming cut 4 bases from V and 2 bases from J; bases unmatched to any gene: 5. The germline gives CDR1 SGHAT, CDR2 FQNNGV. This CDR3 has 16 amino acids. The CDR3 DNA sequence: TGTGCCAGCAGCTCCGCTACAGGGGGCACTAATGAAAAACTGTTTTTT. This translates into CASSSATGGTNEKLFF.

To note about this clone: This same CDR3 is encoded by further DNA sequences in the sample. The V and J genes are TRBV18 and TRBJ2-5; D not resolved. This CDR3 is 13 amino acids long. Trimming stripped 2 bases from V and 2 bases from J, with 6 bases between. The germline CDR1 and CDR2 sequences are KGHSH and LQKENI. The CDR3 nucleotides are TGTGCCAGCTCACCAGGGCAGCAAGAGACCCAGTACTTC. Its translation is CASSPGQQETQYF.

The chain combines TRBV15 with TRBJ1-5; D unresolved. The V and J ends lost 4 bases and 3 bases respectively, with 4 bases between them. The CDR3 contains 12 residues. CDR1 and CDR2 (germline): LNHNV, YYDKDF (reference sequence). For the CDR3, the DNA is TGTGCCACCAGCAAATACAATCAGCCCCAGCATTTT. This encodes CATSKYNQPQHF. The full variable domain, completed using reference TRBV15 and TRBJ1-5, is DAMVIQNPRYQVTQFGKPVTLSCSQTLNHNVMYWYQQKSSQAPKLLFHYYDKDFNNEADTPDNFQSRRPNTSFCFLDIRSPGLGDTAMYLCATSKYNQPQHFGDGTRLSIL.

V and J are TRBV13 and TRBJ2-1; 10 nucleotides align to TRBD1. Trimming took 4 bases from V and 5 from J; bases not matched to a gene: 5. The CDR3 runs 15 residues. CDR1 is PRHDT and CDR2 is FYEKMQ in the germline V gene (reference sequence). The CDR3 nucleotides read TGTGCCAGCAGCTCGTCCGGGACAGGGGACAATGAGCAGTTCTTC. This gives the protein CASSSSGTGDNEQFF.